The T cell receptor (beta chain) under discussion was sequenced for a study of PD-1 blockade in classical Hodgkin lymphoma. On the study more broadly: Administration of nivolumab to patients was at 3 mg/kg intravenously every 2 weeks.

Trimming shortened V by 4 bases and J by 9 bases, and 15 bases separated the two germline ends. The CDR3 sequence is 13 residues long. In germline, CDR1 is LNHDA, CDR2 SQIVND (reference sequence). Profiled with immunoSEQ multiplex PCR; TCRdb holds only in-frame clones, not every one. The sample has fewer than 35,000 clones, about 88% seen once. Time point reported: cycle 4 day 1 (C4D1), after 6 weeks of nivolumab. The patients all showed relapse after autologous stem cell transplantation, while their brentuximab vedotin exposure varied. Negative selection with magnetic separation was used to purify CD4+ T cells from thawed PBMCs.

The sequence was collected from a human donor with classical Hodgkin lymphoma. The chain uses TRBV19 and TRBJ1-1, with D maybe TRBD1 (6 bases). The sequences come from CD4+ T cells from blood, collected before the fourth cycle of nivolumab. CDR3 loop: CASSNSWGQKAFF. DNA of the CDR3: TGTGCCAGTAGTAATAGCTGGGGGCAAAAAGCTTTCTTT.